Listed here are 20 T cell receptor beta chains from one sample, sequenced in a study of patients and donors after allogeneic stem cell transplantation. TCRdb reprocessed the RT-PCR reads via MiXCR and lists one record per CDR3 protein. The data show about 90,000 distinct CDR3 sequences, roughly 48% seen once. Sequencing input: blood, either unsorted or a sorted T cell fraction (not recorded which). These receptors were obtained from a human donor who was either an allogeneic HSCT recipient or a stem cell or donor lymphocyte infusion donor (not recorded which). It is not recorded whose cells these are; they may come from a transplant donor.

This clonotype was counted only a few times. This sequence joins TRBV4-3 and TRBJ1-3; D not certain. CDR1 and CDR2 (germline): LGHNA, YSLEER. Trimming removed 0 bases from V and 0 bases from J, with 9 bases in between. The CDR3 extends over 16 amino acids. The CDR3 sequence is CASSQDRPRSGNTIYF. Here the CDR3 DNA reads TGCGCCAGCAGCCAAGACAGACCGCGCTCTGGAAACACCATATATTTT.

This clonotype occurred many times. The chain carries TRBV27 and TRBJ2-3; 7 bases agree with TRBD1. Unmatched junction bases numbered 12, after V lost 2 bases and J lost 4 bases. Germline CDR1 MNHEY, CDR2 SMNVEV (reference sequence). This CDR3 region has 17 residues. The CDR3 loop is CASSLVFLAGGADTQYF. In DNA, the CDR3 is TGTGCCAGCAGTTTAGTTTTTCTCGCAGGGGGTGCAGATACGCAGTATTTT.

Only a few counts were recorded for this clonotype. This chain links TRBV7-9 with TRBJ1-2, with D perhaps TRBD1 (6 bases). Trimming cost V 0 bases and J 4 bases, with 15 bases left between them. Germline V gene data show CDR1 as SEHNR and CDR2 as FQNEAQ (reference sequence). The CDR3 covers 16 residues. The DNA for the CDR3 is TGTGCCAGCAGCTTAGCGCCTTTTGAAGGGGGCTATGGCTACACCTTC. It encodes CASSLAPFEGGYGYTF.

The rearrangement joins TRBV28 to TRBJ1-2; D uncertain. The germline V gene has CDR1 MDHEN and CDR2 SYDVKM. The CDR3 loop spans 15 amino acids. Trimming removed 3 bases at V and 2 bases at J, with 13 bases between. In DNA, the CDR3 is TGTGCCAGCAGTTTTCAAGAACTGTTAAACTATGGCTACACCTTC. It encodes CASSFQELLNYGYTF.

V is TRBV7-2 and J is TRBJ2-1; D ambiguous. This CDR3 has 14 residues. Germline assignment: CDR1 SGHTA and CDR2 FQGNSA. Trimming stripped 3 bases from V and 7 bases from J, with 13 bases between. CDR3 in DNA: TGTGCCAGCAGCTTGGCCCTAGAACTAAATGAGCAGTTCTTC. Amino acid sequence: CASSLALELNEQFF.

CDR3 protein: CASSLFSGTGGWSQHF. The CDR3 DNA is TGTGCCAGCAGTTTATTCTCCGGGACAGGGGGCTGGTCCCAGCATTTT. J is TRBJ1-5 and V is TRBV28; TRBD1 agrees at 12 bases. Germline CDR1 MDHEN, CDR2 SYDVKM. CDR3 length: 16 residues. V lost 1 base, J lost 11 bases, and 9 bases stayed unmatched.

About this clonotype: Relative to the germline gene, one junction end is altered; a read error may explain this. The chain employs TRBV29-1 and TRBJ2-7; perhaps TRBD1 as D (5 bases). Germline lookup yields CDR1 SQVTM and CDR2 ANQGSEA. The CDR3 covers 15 residues. CDR3 residues: CSVEVTGIPSYEQYF. DNA of the CDR3: TGCAGCGTGGAAGTTACAGGAATCCCCTCCTACGAGCAGTACTTC.

This clonotype has just a few counts. The chain is built from TRBV24-1 and TRBJ1-2, with 10 bases aligning to TRBD1. The CDR3 is 16 amino acids. V was clipped by 3 bases and J by 6 bases; unmatched bases: 9. Looked up from germline, CDR1 is KGHDR and CDR2 is SFDVKD. For the CDR3, the DNA is TGTGCCACCAGTGATGCCGGGACAGGGGTGGCGGATGGCTACACCTTC. It codes for CATSDAGTGVADGYTF.

This clonotype was detected a few times. The chain employs TRBV4-3 and TRBJ2-7, with 9 bases aligning to TRBD2. In germline, CDR1 is LGHNA, CDR2 YSLEER. V trimming: 4 bases; J trimming: 0 bases; junction bases outside the gene matches: 4. There are 15 residues in the CDR3. The CDR3 DNA reads as TGCGCCAGCAGCCCTCGGACTAGCGTCTCCTACGAGCAGTACTTC. Translating it yields CASSPRTSVSYEQYF.

This clonotype was counted a few times. The chain uses TRBV12-3 or TRBV12-4 and TRBJ1-1; unclear D gene. This CDR3 has 13 residues. V lost 3 bases, J lost 1 base, and 6 bases lay in between. DNA for the CDR3: TGTGCCAGCAGTTTTATCAAGAACACTGAAGCTTTCTTT. This translates into CASSFIKNTEAFF.

The chain carries TRBV4-3 and TRBJ1-5; D might be TRBD1 (6 bases). The CDR3 runs to 13 residues. CDR1 is LGHNA, CDR2 YSLEER, per germline. Trimming stripped 2 bases from V and 7 bases from J, with 9 bases between. DNA for the CDR3: TGCGCCAGCAGCCAAAACCAGGGGCAGCCCCAGCATTTT. Protein: CASSQNQGQPQHF.

This clonotype has more than one count but fewer than ten. The chain joins TRBV29-1 to TRBJ1-4, with TRBD1 matching over 9 bases. After removal of 4 bases from V and 8 bases from J, the junction contained 11 bases not matched to a gene. Germline loops: CDR1 SQVTM, CDR2 ANQGSEA. The CDR3 runs to 15 residues. CDR3 bases: TGCAGCGTTGTGGGTAGGGGGACAGGGAAAGAAAAACTGTTTTTT. It specifies CSVVGRGTGKEKLFF.

This chain joins TRBV7-8 and TRBJ2-1; D uncertain. Germline V gene data show CDR1 as SGHVS and CDR2 as FQNEAQ. The CDR3 is 15 amino acids. V shed 1 base and J shed 0 bases, with 7 bases lying between them. The CDR3 here is CASSLDRVSYNEQFF. As DNA, the CDR3 is TGTGCCAGCAGCTTAGACCGGGTCTCCTACAATGAGCAGTTCTTC. The whole variable domain, remainder taken from reference TRBV7-8 and TRBJ2-1, is GAGVSQSPRYKVAKRGQDVALRCDPISGHVSLFWYQQALGQGPEFLTYFQNEAQLDKSGLPSDRFFAERPEGSVSTLKIQRTQQEDSAVYLCASSLDRVSYNEQFFGPGTRLTVL.

The chain couples TRBV28 to TRBJ1-2; D is possibly TRBD1 (5 bases). This CDR3 has 12 amino acids. Trimming shortened V by 6 bases and J by 6 bases, and 11 bases separated the two germline ends. Germline CDR1 MDHEN, CDR2 SYDVKM. CDR3 region: CASSYKGDGYTF. The CDR3 bases are TGTGCCAGCAGCTACAAAGGGGATGGCTACACCTTC.

The chain uses TRBV5-1 and TRBJ1-1; the match to TRBD1 covers 7 bases. J gave up 0 bases and V 3 bases, and 2 bases lay outside the gene matches. This CDR3 has 14 residues. Germline V gene data show CDR1 as SGHRS and CDR2 as YFSETQ. CDR3 sequence: CASSSQGMNTEAFF. The CDR3 DNA reads as TGCGCCAGCAGCTCACAGGGGATGAACACTGAAGCTTTCTTT.

This clonotype was seen only a few times. The genes are TRBV6-5 and TRBJ1-2; 8 bases match TRBD1. After removal of 3 bases from V and 3 bases from J, the junction contained 12 bases not matched to a gene. The CDR3 runs 17 residues. The germline gives CDR1 MNHEY, CDR2 SVGAGI. For the CDR3, the DNA is TGTGCCAGCAGTTATGGACAGGGTCCCCTAATCGACTATGGCTACACCTTC. It specifies CASSYGQGPLIDYGYTF.

The chain recombines TRBV5-1 with TRBJ2-7; a weak D match, TRBD2 (5 bases). Germline V CDR1 and CDR2: SGHRS, YFSETQ. V lost 0 bases, J lost 4 bases, and 11 bases lay in between. This CDR3 has 14 amino acids. The CDR3 sequence is CASSLVPSPYEQYF. In DNA, the CDR3 is TGCGCCAGCAGCTTGGTGCCTAGCCCTTACGAGCAGTACTTC.

The rearrangement joins TRBV18 to TRBJ1-5, with a tentative D call TRBD1 (6 bases). The CDR3 runs 14 residues. CDR1 KGHSH and CDR2 LQKENI come from the germline V gene. Deletions cut 2 bases from V and 4 bases from J, with 9 bases between. CDR3 sequence reads: CASSPVTGNQPQHF. The CDR3 nucleotides read TGTGCCAGCTCACCAGTGACAGGTAATCAGCCCCAGCATTTT.

CDR3 sequence: CAISDGTGGLSNQPQHF. CDR3 bases: TGTGCCATCAGTGATGGGACAGGGGGTTTGAGCAATCAGCCCCAGCATTTT. The chain joins TRBV10-3 to TRBJ1-5, with 11 bases lining up with TRBD1. CDR1 and CDR2 (germline): ENHRY, SYGVKD. The CDR3 spans 17 residues. With 3 bases clipped from V and 1 base from J, the junction kept 5 bases outside the gene matches.

V is TRBV12-3 or TRBV12-4 and J is TRBJ1-2, with D unresolved. The V and J ends lost 2 bases and 8 bases respectively, with 12 bases between them. The CDR3 is 13 residues long. In DNA, the CDR3 is TGTGCCAGCAGTTTACCAGGTTTGAGGGGCTACACCTTC. Its translation: CASSLPGLRGYTF.